This passage covers 21 T cell receptor beta chains from one sample sequenced in a study of graft-versus-host responses after intestinal transplantation. Only in-frame clones appear in the TCRdb table, and some are missing; sequencing was by immunoSEQ multiplex PCR. The sample contains 80,000 to 100,000 clones, 92% of which appear only once. The antigens of these receptors remain unknown. The material sequenced was unstimulated CD8+ T cells sorted from spleen or lymph node cells, taken before transplant. These receptors all come from a human donor who was the organ donor for an intestinal transplant.

This clone was seen a single time. The CDR3 protein is CASSQRTGSGNTIYF. DNA for the CDR3: TGTGCCAGCAGCCAGAGGACAGGTTCTGGAAACACCATATATTTT. This rearrangement joins TRBV4-2 to TRBJ1-3; 7 nucleotides align to TRBD1. With V trimmed by 3 bases and J by 1 base, 3 bases remained unmatched. Germline CDR1 LGHNA, CDR2 YNFKEQ. This CDR3 has 15 residues.

This chain connects TRBV27 to TRBJ1-1; 7 nucleotides agree with TRBD1. The CDR3 is 15 amino acids. Looked up from germline, CDR1 is MNHEY and CDR2 is SMNVEV (reference sequence). The V gene end was trimmed by 6 bases and the J gene end by 6 bases; junction bases not matched to a gene: 13. The DNA of the CDR3 is TGTGCCAGCAGGTTAAAGTCGGACAGGTTCGCTGAAGCTTTCTTT. It translates to CASRLKSDRFAEAFF.

The V call is TRBV29-1, the J call TRBJ2-7; 12 bases align to TRBD2. The CDR3 is made up of 15 amino acids. Germline trimming cut 6 bases from V and 3 bases from J; bases unmatched to any gene: 9. Germline V gene lookup returns CDR1 SQVTM and CDR2 ANQGSEA. The CDR3 coding sequence is TGCAGCGTCGAACGGACTAGCGGGATAGGCTACGAGCAGTACTTC. Encoded protein: CSVERTSGIGYEQYF.

The gene calls are TRBV19 and TRBJ2-1; D not resolved. Germline V gene sequence: CDR1 LNHDA, CDR2 SQIVND (reference sequence). V lost 5 bases and J 7 bases, leaving 9 bases between the germline ends. The CDR3 contains 12 residues. Here the CDR3 reads CASSPDWNEQFF. The CDR3 DNA is TGTGCCAGTAGTCCCGACTGGAATGAGCAGTTCTTC.

The J gene is TRBJ2-2, the V gene TRBV28; tentatively, D is TRBD1 (5 bases). Germline CDR1 MDHEN, CDR2 SYDVKM. Deletions cut 3 bases from V and 1 base from J, with 15 bases between. The CDR3 consists of 17 residues. CDR3 amino acids: CASSFPSRARNTGELFF. CDR3 in DNA: TGTGCCAGCAGTTTTCCAAGCAGGGCAAGGAACACCGGGGAGCTGTTTTTT.

The rearrangement joins TRBV2 to TRBJ2-1; no reliable D call. Trimming took 6 bases from V and 0 from J, leaving 12 bases between them. CDR3 length equals 15 residues. Germline V gene data show CDR1 as SNHLY and CDR2 as FYNNEI. In DNA form, the CDR3 reads TGTGCCAGCAGATCTCTAGGTTACTCCTACAATGAGCAGTTCTTC. Translated, it gives CASRSLGYSYNEQFF.

The V and J genes are TRBV19 and TRBJ2-2; D is ambiguous. The CDR3 has 16 amino acids. V was shortened by 4 bases and J by 1 base, with 13 bases between the two germline ends. CDR1 and CDR2 from the germline V gene are LNHDA and SQIVND (reference sequence). This CDR3 reads CASSTFTELNTGELFF. For the CDR3, the DNA is TGTGCCAGTAGTACCTTCACAGAACTGAACACCGGGGAGCTGTTTTTT.

The chain couples TRBV5-6 to TRBJ1-2; TRBD1 matches 10 bases. The V and J ends lost 4 bases and 5 bases, in that order; junction bases with no gene match: 5. There are 14 residues in the CDR3. Germline V gene data show CDR1 as SGHDT and CDR2 as YYEEEE. In DNA, the CDR3 is TGTGCCAGCAGCCCGGGACAGGGGCTTTATGGCTACACCTTC. It translates to CASSPGQGLYGYTF. The full variable domain, in which reference TRBV5-6 and TRBJ1-2 provide the parts outside the CDR3, is DAGVTQSPTHLIKTRGQQVTLRCSPKSGHDTVSWYQQALGQGPQFIFQYYEEEERQRGNFPDRFSGHQFPNYSSELNVNALLLGDSALYLCASSPGQGLYGYTFGSGTRLTVV.

The chain joins TRBV14 to TRBJ1-1, with a tentative D call TRBD1 (6 bases). The CDR3 runs 18 residues. V gave up 2 bases and J gave up 0 bases, with 19 bases separating them. Germline V gene lookup returns CDR1 SGHDN and CDR2 FVKESK. CDR3 bases: TGTGCCAGCAGCCAATACACTGAACCCCCAGGGGTGAACACTGAAGCTTTCTTT. Translated: CASSQYTEPPGVNTEAFF.

The rearrangement uses TRBV4-2 and TRBJ2-1; 8 bases are shared with TRBD2. J was trimmed by 0 bases and V by 0 bases; bases with no gene match: 4. This CDR3 spans 17 amino acids. Germline lookup yields CDR1 LGHNA and CDR2 YNFKEQ. The CDR3 sequence: CASSQETSGASYNEQFF. As DNA, the CDR3 is TGTGCCAGCAGCCAAGAAACTAGCGGAGCCTCCTACAATGAGCAGTTCTTC.

This chain links TRBV19 with TRBJ1-1, with D perhaps TRBD1 (6 bases). Trimming took off 8 bases at V and 7 bases at J, with 14 bases between the two ends. Germline CDR1 is LNHDA and CDR2 is SQIVND (reference sequence). This CDR3 has 12 residues. As DNA, the CDR3 is TGTGCCAGTTCCCTTGGGGGCCTTGAAGCTTTCTTT. Its protein product is CASSLGGLEAFF.

Worth noting for this clone: The junction does not match germline at one end; this may be a read error. V and J are TRBV5-6 and TRBJ2-7; tentative D call: TRBD2 (5 bases). Germline CDR1 is SGHDT and CDR2 is YYEEEE. This CDR3 has 12 amino acids. CDR3 loop: CASSFGDRKSSF. DNA for the CDR3: TGTGCCAGCAGCTTCGGGGATAGGAAAAGCTCCTTC.

The chain recombines TRBV18 with TRBJ2-7, with D possibly matching TRBD1 (6 bases). V was shortened by 6 bases and J by 2 bases, with 17 bases between the two germline ends. The CDR3 has 15 amino acids. Germline V gives CDR1 KGHSH, CDR2 LQKENI. The CDR3 region has the DNA TGTGCCAGCTCCCTACAGGGAAGGTGGACCTACGAGCAGTACTTC. This gives the protein CASSLQGRWTYEQYF.

The chain recombines TRBV5-1 with TRBJ1-2; perhaps TRBD1 as D (6 bases). The length of the CDR3 is 13 residues. Per the germline V gene, CDR1 is SGHRS and CDR2 is YFSETQ. Trimming removed 3 bases at V and 5 bases at J, with 11 bases between. Here the CDR3 reads CASSSYRAYGYTF. CDR3 nucleotide sequence: TGCGCCAGCAGCTCCTACAGGGCGTATGGCTACACCTTC.

CDR3: CASSSYLSGSPDTQYF. CDR3 coding DNA: TGCGCCAGCAGCTCCTATCTTAGCGGGAGCCCAGATACGCAGTATTTT. The J gene is TRBJ2-3, the V gene TRBV5-1; 9 nucleotides line up with TRBD2. The CDR3 contains 16 residues. Looked up from germline, CDR1 is SGHRS and CDR2 is YFSETQ. Germline trimming cut 3 bases from V and 4 bases from J; bases unmatched to any gene: 9.

The chain carries TRBV11-3 and TRBJ2-1, with D uncertain. Trimming pared 5 bases from V and 4 bases from J, leaving 18 bases between. This CDR3 region has 16 residues. CDR1 SGHNT and CDR2 YENEEA come from the germline V gene. The CDR3 region is CASSRDWRYGYNEQFF. The CDR3 DNA reads as TGTGCCAGCAGCCGAGACTGGAGATACGGGTACAATGAGCAGTTCTTC. Complete variable domain (other parts from reference TRBV11-3 and TRBJ2-1): EAGVVQSPRYKIIEKKQPVAFWCNPISGHNTLYWYLQNLGQGPELLIRYENEEAVDDSQLPKDRFSAERLKGVDSTLKIQPAELGDSAVYLCASSRDWRYGYNEQFFGPGTRLTVL.

The V gene is TRBV7-3, the J gene TRBJ1-1; TRBD1 is a possible D gene (5 bases). There are 16 residues in the CDR3. V gave up 1 base and J gave up 9 bases, with 21 bases separating them. CDR1 is SGHTA and CDR2 is FQGTGA in the germline V gene. DNA of the CDR3: TGTGCCAGCAGCTTAAATCGGAGTTGGGGCGGGGGAAAAGCTTTCTTT. This codes for CASSLNRSWGGGKAFF.

This clone has only a few counts. The chain joins TRBV29-1 to TRBJ1-1; no firm D call. Germline V gene sequence: CDR1 SQVTM, CDR2 ANQGSEA. V was trimmed by 7 bases and J by 1 base, leaving 10 bases between them. This CDR3 spans 12 amino acids. The CDR3 region is CSAPGENTEAFF. The CDR3 DNA reads TGCAGCGCGCCCGGGGAGAACACTGAAGCTTTCTTT. The whole variable domain, remainder taken from reference TRBV29-1 and TRBJ1-1, is SAVISQKPSRDICQRGTSLTIQCQVDSQVTMMFWYRQQPGQSLTLIATANQGSEATYESGFVIDKFPISRPNLTFSTLTVSNMSPEDSSIYLCSAPGENTEAFFGQGTRLTVV.

The V and J genes are TRBV7-9 and TRBJ2-3, with D uncertain. Trimming cost V 5 bases and J 0 bases, with 9 bases left between them. The CDR3 is made up of 14 amino acids. Germline V gene data show CDR1 as SEHNR and CDR2 as FQNEAQ (reference sequence). The DNA of the CDR3 is TGTGCCAGCAGCCCATTGGCCAGCACAGATACGCAGTATTTT. It is translated as CASSPLASTDTQYF.

The rearrangement links TRBV2 to TRBJ2-3; TRBD2 is a possible D gene (5 bases). CDR1 and CDR2 (germline): SNHLY, FYNNEI. Trimming took 4 bases from V and 1 from J, leaving 9 bases between them. CDR3 length: 14 residues. In nucleotides, the CDR3 is TGTGCCAGCAGTGCGGCGGGCCGCACAGATACGCAGTATTTT. It yields the protein CASSAAGRTDTQYF. The full variable domain, rest sourced from reference TRBV2 and TRBJ2-3, is EPEVTQTPSHQVTQMGQEVILRCVPISNHLYFYWYRQILGQKVEFLVSFYNNEISEKSEIFDDQFSVERPDGSNFTLKIRSTKLEDSAMYFCASSAAGRTDTQYFGPGTRLTVL.

The J gene is TRBJ2-5, the V gene TRBV4-1; D is ambiguous. V was cut by 2 bases and J by 4 bases, with 14 bases left in between. CDR1 and CDR2 (germline): MGHRA, YSYEKL. This CDR3 contains 15 residues. The CDR3 loop is CASSQRVDWSETQYF. CDR3 DNA sequence: TGCGCCAGCAGCCAACGGGTAGACTGGTCAGAGACCCAGTACTTC.